This is a list of T cell receptor beta chains from one sample in a study of identical twins. Each CDR3 protein gets one entry after TCRdb re-called the 5' RACE reads with MiXCR. The data show 700,000 or so distinct CDR3 sequences, under 9% seen once. The sample was also reused in another study, on yellow fever vaccine responses in identical twins.

The sequenced sample was PBMCs. The receptors derive from a woman aged 18-29 years in good health. The CDR3 runs from the conserved cysteine through the conserved F or W. The order of the fields is clone size, CDR3 length, V gene, J gene, D gene, CDR3 DNA, CDR3 protein. A D gene is named only where the DNA matches it firmly. For some rows the clone size is stated as once, few or many, or as a class when expanded; others skip it.

abundance: few; len: 14; v_gene: TRBV11-2; j_gene: TRBJ2-1; d_gene: TRBD2; CDR3nt: TGTGCCAGCAAAGAGGGGGCTAGCGGGACAGAGCAGTTCTTC; CDR3aa: CASKEGASGTEQFF
abundance: few; len: 14; v_gene: TRBV2; j_gene: TRBJ2-2; d_gene: TRBD1; CDR3nt: TGTGCCAGCCGGGAAGCCGGACAGGGGGCGGAGCTGTTTTTT; CDR3aa: CASREAGQGAELFF
abundance: few; len: 17; v_gene: TRBV29-1; j_gene: TRBJ1-3; d_gene: NA; CDR3nt: TGCAGCGTTGAAGTGGGGCGGACACCCAACTCTGGAAACACCATATATTTT; CDR3aa: CSVEVGRTPNSGNTIYF
abundance: few; len: 15; v_gene: TRBV29-1; j_gene: TRBJ1-2; d_gene: TRBD1; CDR3nt: TGCAGCGTTGGGACAGGCACCGATCCACTCTATGGCTACACCTTC; CDR3aa: CSVGTGTDPLYGYTF
abundance: many; len: 14; v_gene: TRBV29-1; j_gene: TRBJ1-1; d_gene: TRBD1; CDR3nt: TGCAGCGCTGCAGACAGGGGGTTGAACACTGAAGCTTTCTTT; CDR3aa: CSAADRGLNTEAFF
abundance: NA; len: 14; v_gene: TRBV2; j_gene: TRBJ2-7; d_gene: TRBD1; CDR3nt: TGTGCCAGCCTGGGCCTAGGACAGGGCTACGAGCAGTACTTC; CDR3aa: CASLGLGQGYEQYF
abundance: NA; len: 14; v_gene: TRBV7-9; j_gene: TRBJ1-1; d_gene: TRBD1; CDR3nt: TGTGCCAGCAGGGCGGGACAGGGAAACACTGAAGCTTTCTTT; CDR3aa: CASRAGQGNTEAFF
abundance: few; len: 14; v_gene: TRBV5-1; j_gene: TRBJ2-5; d_gene: NA; CDR3nt: TGCGCCAGCAGCTTGGGGGAAGGGCGAGAGACCCAGTACTTC; CDR3aa: CASSLGEGRETQYF
abundance: many; len: 13; v_gene: TRBV7-2; j_gene: TRBJ2-4; d_gene: NA; CDR3nt: NA; CDR3aa: CASSFGAGATKYF
abundance: many; len: 17; v_gene: TRBV5-5; j_gene: TRBJ2-2; d_gene: TRBD1; CDR3nt: TGTGCCAGCAGTTCTAAACCGGGACAGGGAACAACCGGGGAGCTGTTTTTT; CDR3aa: CASSSKPGQGTTGELFF
abundance: NA; len: 17; v_gene: TRBV7-9; j_gene: TRBJ2-6; d_gene: NA; CDR3nt: TGTGCCAGCACCATTCCTGTCGCGGACGCTGGGGCCAACGTCCTGACTTTC; CDR3aa: CASTIPVADAGANVLTF
abundance: NA; len: 15; v_gene: TRBV7-2; j_gene: TRBJ2-1; d_gene: TRBD2; CDR3nt: TGTGCCAGCAGCTTAGGGGGACTAGGAGCCAATGAGCAGTTCTTC; CDR3aa: CASSLGGLGANEQFF
abundance: many; len: 12; v_gene: TRBV28; j_gene: TRBJ2-5; d_gene: NA; CDR3nt: TGTGCCAGCAGTTCCTCTCTGGAGACCCAGTACTTC; CDR3aa: CASSSSLETQYF
abundance: many; len: 13; v_gene: TRBV29-1; j_gene: TRBJ1-1; d_gene: TRBD1; CDR3nt: TGCAGCGCCCGACAGGGCACGAACACTGAAGCTTTCTTT; CDR3aa: CSARQGTNTEAFF
abundance: NA; len: 14; v_gene: TRBV7-2; j_gene: TRBJ1-3; d_gene: NA; CDR3nt: TGTGCCAGCAGCTTAGATGGCGCTGGAAACACCATATATTTT; CDR3aa: CASSLDGAGNTIYF
abundance: NA; len: 14; v_gene: TRBV10-3; j_gene: TRBJ2-3; d_gene: NA; CDR3nt: TGTGCCACTCGGGACGGATCTAGCACAGATACGCAGTATTTT; CDR3aa: CATRDGSSTDTQYF
abundance: few; len: 14; v_gene: TRBV20-1; j_gene: TRBJ2-2; d_gene: TRBD1; CDR3nt: TGCAGTGCTGTTGACAGGGGGGGAACCGGGGAGCTGTTTTTT; CDR3aa: CSAVDRGGTGELFF